This T cell receptor (beta chain) was recovered during a study of cytomegalovirus exposure and HLA in healthy donors. Study-level points and caveats: Most TCR beta V segments were productive about 87% or about 30% of the time in an earlier analysis. Later on, an analysis found that several of the most significant clusters appeared to be linked to common viral pathogens, which included parvovirus B19. Listed as cytomegalovirus-associated were 170 or so TCR beta chains. Presence/absence analyses assumed roughly uniform sequencing depth across donors.

It was with 60 Vbeta and 13 Jbeta primers that the PCR ran. Method: immunoSEQ multiplex PCR; TCRdb's copy keeps in-frame clones and lacks some. The table shows more than 95,000 clones, with around 77% occurring only once. This clone turned up a few times. The antigen remains undetermined. The material sequenced was PBMCs. The receptor comes from a woman aged 35 to 49 in good health and CMV-seropositive.

CDR3 loop: CASSQVGGRLNEQFF. CDR3 coding DNA: TGCGCCAGCAGCCAGGTGGGGGGGCGTCTAAATGAGCAGTTCTTC. This sequence joins TRBV4-1 and TRBJ2-1, with a weak D call TRBD2 (7 bases). The CDR3 is 15 residues long. Germline CDR1 is MGHRA and CDR2 is YSYEKL. V lost 3 bases and J lost 7, with 16 bases in between.